The T cell receptor beta chain under discussion was sequenced for a study of blood T cell repertoires in COVID-19. V was pared by 2 bases and J by 4 bases, with 12 bases between. Germline lookup yields CDR1 SGHDT and CDR2 YYEEEE. There are 14 residues in the CDR3. Profiling relied on immunoSEQ multiplex PCR, and the TCRdb table lists in-frame clones only, not all of them. Of 65,000 to 90,000 clones listed, around 80% were seen once; the top ten hold approximately 2.5%. This TCR came from a man of 80 years or more with active or convalescent COVID-19. The chain employs TRBV5-6 and TRBJ1-2; unclear D gene. Sequenced material: peripheral blood. The DNA for the CDR3 is TGTGCCAGCAGCTTAAGAAGGGAGAGCTATGGCTACACCTTC. Its protein is CASSLRRESYGYTF.